These 2 T cell receptor beta chains were sequenced from one sample in a study of tumor-infiltrating lymphocytes in primary liver carcinoma. A primer matching the constant region was used to make TCR beta cDNA from approximately 520 ng of total RNA. The TCR beta library was amplified through three nested multiplex PCR rounds in a modified ARM-PCR procedure. It was with TRBV1-TRBV30 forward primers and a C-beta reverse primer that the first two PCR rounds were run, at roughly 10 cycles each. TCRdb ran MiXCR on the multiplex PCR reads and lists one entry per CDR3 protein. Of about 100,000 distinct CDR3 sequences listed, approximately 70% are singletons. It was from roughly 20-30 mg of unsorted bulk tissue that RNA and DNA were co-extracted. The material sequenced was liver tumor tissue from sampling region 2. The subset: tumor region T2, inferior pole. The receptors were gathered from a woman aged 55-69 years with primary liver carcinoma and hepatitis B virus infection.

The rearrangement links TRBV6-6 to TRBJ2-7; maybe TRBD2 (5 bases). The germline CDR1 and CDR2 sequences are MNHNY and SVGAGI (reference sequence). The CDR3 contains 15 residues. The V gene lost 0 bases and the J gene lost 4 bases, with 13 bases spanning the gap. CDR3 sequence reads: CASSYSADRGYEQYF. In DNA form, the CDR3 reads TGTGCCAGCAGTTACTCGGCGGACCGAGGGTACGAGCAGTACTTC.

CDR3 residues: CASRGGADTEAFF. The CDR3 DNA follows: TGTGCCAGCCGGGGGGGGGCGGACACTGAAGCTTTCTTT. This chain connects TRBV6-5 to TRBJ1-1, with a tentative D call TRBD1 (6 bases). Germline CDR1 and CDR2: MNHEY and SVGAGI. The length of the CDR3 is 13 residues. V gave up 8 bases and J gave up 3 bases, with 13 bases separating them.